The present TCR beta chain was sequenced within a study of Graves' ophthalmopathy and Graves' hyperthyroidism. Overall study findings and caveats: Using a 13-signature model, the authors split ophthalmopathy from stable hyperthyroidism, with about 90% sensitivity and 75% to 82% specificity.

This clonotype has a count of ten or more. What it recognizes is unknown. The authors diagnosed from clinical symptoms, serum thyroxine, TRAb, thyroid ultrasound and orbital computed tomography. Amplification from RNA transcripts yielded the TCR beta CDR3 regions. HTBI primers primed a first-round RT-PCR, and a second-round multiplex PCR followed. TCRdb re-called the multiplex PCR reads with MiXCR, one entry per CDR3 protein. Found here are around 1,000,000 distinct CDR3 sequences, 35% to 40% of them singletons; the top ten hold around 10%. The sample comprised peripheral blood or thyroid tissue (not recorded which). This clonotype originated in an adult man with Graves' hyperthyroidism.

In DNA, the CDR3 is TGTGCCATCAGTGGCCGACAAGTGAACACTGAAGCTTTCTTT. It is translated as CAISGRQVNTEAFF. The chain employs TRBV10-3 and TRBJ1-1; D is uncertain. From germline, CDR1 is ENHRY and CDR2 SYGVKD. This CDR3 spans 14 amino acids. V was cut by 4 bases and J by 0 bases, with 9 bases left in between.